The 18 T cell receptor beta chains presented below share a single source sample, sequenced in a study of blood T cell repertoires in COVID-19. Data came from immunoSEQ multiplex PCR; TCRdb stores just in-frame clones and leaves some out. The sample records tens of thousands of clones, 84% being singletons. Source material: peripheral blood. Receptor source: a man aged 45-60 years with acute or convalescent COVID-19.

The gene calls are TRBV28 and TRBJ2-7; 8 bases fit TRBD2. With 5 bases clipped from V and 4 bases from J, the junction kept 10 bases outside the gene matches. This CDR3 contains 15 residues. The germline V gene has CDR1 MDHEN and CDR2 SYDVKM. This chain's CDR3 is CASSVRAGGGYEQYF. In DNA form, the CDR3 reads TGTGCCAGCAGTGTCCGGGCGGGAGGTGGGTACGAGCAGTACTTC.

This clone has only a few counts. This chain joins TRBV7-2 and TRBJ2-4; 9 nucleotides line up with TRBD1. V dropped 4 bases and J dropped 6; count of bases not matched to a gene: 4. This CDR3 has 14 residues. Per germline, CDR1 SGHTA and CDR2 FQGNSA. The CDR3 DNA reads as TGTGCCAGCAGCTACAGGGGGCGCGGAAACATTCAGTACTTC. Translated, it gives CASSYRGRGNIQYF.

This chain connects TRBV6-5 to TRBJ2-7; D might be TRBD2 (5 bases). Deletions cut 7 bases from V and 0 bases from J, with 13 bases between. Germline V gives CDR1 MNHEY, CDR2 SVGAGI. There are 14 residues in the CDR3. CDR3 nucleotides: TGTGCCAGCACCGAGGGCCTCAGCTCCTACGAGCAGTACTTC. It codes for CASTEGLSSYEQYF.

The gene calls are TRBV11-2 and TRBJ1-1; D ambiguous. V lost 0 bases and J 1 base, leaving 12 bases between the germline ends. The CDR3 spans 16 residues. Germline assignment: CDR1 SGHAT and CDR2 FQNNGV. The CDR3 spells CASSLDFPSGNTEAFF. CDR3 nucleotides: TGTGCCAGCAGCTTAGATTTCCCTAGCGGGAACACTGAAGCTTTCTTT.

This clone was picked up a small number of times. The rearrangement uses TRBV19 and TRBJ1-5, with no clear D. V gave up 1 base and J gave up 1 base, with 8 bases separating them. Germline lookup yields CDR1 LNHDA and CDR2 SQIVND (reference sequence). The CDR3 consists of 15 residues. The CDR3 DNA reads TGTGCCAGTAGTATAGGCACAGCCAGCAATCAGCCCCAGCATTTT. It yields the protein CASSIGTASNQPQHF. The full variable domain, with the rest looked up from reference TRBV19 and TRBJ1-5, is DGGITQSPKYLFRKEGQNVTLSCEQNLNHDAMYWYRQDPGQGLRLIYYSQIVNDFQKGDIAEGYSVSREKKESFPLTVTSAQKNPTAFYLCASSIGTASNQPQHFGDGTRLSIL.

This clone was counted between two and nine times. This chain uses TRBV10-2 with TRBJ1-2; maybe TRBD1 (5 bases). CDR1 is WSHSY, CDR2 SAAADI, per germline. This CDR3 region has 17 residues. Trimming took 0 bases from V and 0 from J, leaving 14 bases between them. In DNA form, the CDR3 reads TGCGCCAGCAGTGAGTCGACGGGGGGACCATCTAACTATGGCTACACCTTC. It translates to CASSESTGGPSNYGYTF.

The rearrangement uses TRBV11-3 and TRBJ2-2; TRBD2 aligns across 7 bases. CDR3 length: 13 amino acids. The germline V gene has CDR1 SGHNT and CDR2 YENEEA. The V and J ends lost 4 bases and 7 bases, in that order; junction bases with no gene match: 3. The chain's CDR3 is CASSSQRGGELFF. CDR3 coding DNA: TGTGCCAGCAGCTCACAGCGGGGCGGGGAGCTGTTTTTT.

This chain links TRBV5-1 with TRBJ2-3; 10 positions agree with TRBD2. Germline trimming cut 3 bases from V and 3 bases from J; bases unmatched to any gene: 10. Germline V CDR1 and CDR2: SGHRS, YFSETQ. CDR3 length: 17 amino acids. The CDR3 DNA is TGCGCCAGCAGCTGGGTGGGGACTAGCGTCGGAACAGATACGCAGTATTTT. As protein: CASSWVGTSVGTDTQYF. Looking up the rest from reference TRBV5-1 and TRBJ2-3 gives the full variable domain: KAGVTQTPRYLIKTRGQQVTLSCSPISGHRSVSWYQQTPGQGLQFLFEYFSETQRNKGNFPGRFSGRQFSNSRSEMNVSTLELGDSALYLCASSWVGTSVGTDTQYFGPGTRLTVL.

With respect to this clone: The junction departs from the called germline gene at one end, perhaps through a read error. The chain joins TRBV28 to TRBJ2-7; 7 bases map to TRBD2. The CDR3 runs 13 residues. Germline loops: CDR1 MDHEN, CDR2 SYDVKM. CDR3 sequence: CASSLSREAAGRF. CDR3 in DNA: TGTGCCAGCAGTTTAAGCCGGGAGGCCGCAGGCCGGTTC.

The gene calls are TRBV19 and TRBJ1-5; no clear D. Germline assignment: CDR1 LNHDA and CDR2 SQIVND (reference sequence). Trimming took off 3 bases at V and 1 base at J, with 7 bases between the two ends. The CDR3 runs to 14 residues. The CDR3 coding sequence is TGTGCCAGTAGTATTTTTCCAAGCAATCAGCCCCAGCATTTT. Its protein is CASSIFPSNQPQHF.

This rearrangement joins TRBV5-4 to TRBJ2-5; 11 nucleotides agree with TRBD2. Germline V gene sequence: CDR1 SGHNT, CDR2 YYREEE (reference sequence). The CDR3 covers 15 residues. The V gene end was trimmed by 5 bases and the J gene end by 2 bases; junction bases not matched to a gene: 5. The CDR3 nucleotides read TGTGCCAGCAGGGTGGGACTAGCGGAGCAAGAGACCCAGTACTTC. Encoded protein: CASRVGLAEQETQYF.

The sample holds one count of this clone. The V and J genes are TRBV30 and TRBJ1-6; D is unresolved. The germline gives CDR1 GTSNPN, CDR2 SVGIG (reference sequence). Trimming pared 3 bases from V and 4 bases from J, leaving 13 bases between. The CDR3 loop spans 15 amino acids. Written as DNA, the CDR3 is TGTGCCTGGAGAGAGATTCGGACTTATAATTCACCCCTCCACTTT. Encoded protein: CAWREIRTYNSPLHF.

This clone was found a few times. The rearrangement joins TRBV28 to TRBJ2-7; 8 bases map to TRBD2. The CDR3 runs to 18 residues. V was clipped by 5 bases and J by 1 base; unmatched bases: 16. In germline, CDR1 is MDHEN, CDR2 SYDVKM. The CDR3 reads CASSPDPSGSLLSYEQYF. The CDR3 DNA sequence: TGTGCCAGCAGTCCCGATCCTAGCGGGTCCCTCCTATCCTACGAGCAGTACTTC.

The chain employs TRBV19 and TRBJ1-1; 8 positions match TRBD1. Trimming removed 3 bases from V and 4 bases from J; junction bases left unmatched: 4. From germline, CDR1 is LNHDA and CDR2 SQIVND (reference sequence). The CDR3 has 14 amino acids. CDR3 DNA: TGTGCCAGTAGTATTCAGGGGGCGAGCACTGAAGCTTTCTTT. Its protein is CASSIQGASTEAFF.

This sequence joins TRBV9 and TRBJ2-2; D unresolved. CDR1 is SGDLS and CDR2 is YYNGEE in the germline V gene. V was cut by 0 bases and J by 6 bases, with 9 bases left in between. The CDR3 covers 14 residues. The CDR3 DNA follows: TGTGCCAGCAGCGTAGTAGCACTTGCCGGGGAGCTGTTTTTT. Translation: CASSVVALAGELFF. Combining the CDR3 with reference TRBV9 and TRBJ2-2 gives the whole variable domain DSGVTQTPKHLITATGQRVTLRCSPRSGDLSVYWYQQSLDQGLQFLIQYYNGEERAKGNILERFSAQQFPDLHSELNLSSLELGDSALYFCASSVVALAGELFFGEGSRLTVL.

This chain uses TRBV9 with TRBJ2-5, with 13 nucleotides matching TRBD2. From germline, CDR1 is SGDLS and CDR2 YYNGEE. The J segment lost 5 bases and the V segment lost 0 bases, leaving 13 bases of the junction unmatched. CDR3 length: 19 amino acids. CDR3 bases: TGTGCCAGCAGCGTAGAGGGTTTCGGACTAGCGGGAGTCGGGGAGACCCAGTACTTC. Its translation is CASSVEGFGLAGVGETQYF.

The chain employs TRBV7-2 and TRBJ1-1; D gene ambiguous. V was trimmed by 2 bases and J by 1 base, leaving 11 bases between them. This CDR3 has 15 residues. Germline CDR1 is SGHTA and CDR2 is FQGNSA. The chain's CDR3 is CASSLWGRENTEAFF. The DNA for the CDR3 is TGTGCCAGCAGCTTATGGGGTCGGGAGAACACTGAAGCTTTCTTT.

The V gene is TRBV30, the J gene TRBJ2-6, with 10 bases fitting TRBD1. CDR3 length: 19 residues. In germline, CDR1 is GTSNPN, CDR2 SVGIG (reference sequence). The V gene end was trimmed by 0 bases and the J gene end by 0 bases; junction bases not matched to a gene: 8. CDR3 sequence reads: CAWSVRQGASSSGANVLTF. In DNA, the CDR3 is TGTGCCTGGAGTGTCCGACAGGGGGCTTCTAGCTCTGGGGCCAACGTCCTGACTTTC.